This T cell receptor beta chain is from a study of T-cell memory formation after mild COVID-19. General study points: Pre-infection memory contained some responding clones, which suggested that cross-reactive memory had joined.

TCR alpha and TCR beta cDNA libraries with sample barcodes and UMIs came from 5'RACE using constant-segment primers. TCRdb called the 5' RACE reads again in MiXCR, with one record for every CDR3 protein. The sample records under 350,000 distinct CDR3 sequences, 15% to 20% being singletons. Germline-derived CDR1 and CDR2 are SEHNR and FQNEAQ (reference sequence). V lost 2 bases to trimming and J lost 0 bases, with 5 bases between them. CDR3 size: 15 residues. This clonotype has ten or more counts. What it binds is not known. The sequence was collected from a man between 18 and 29 years old who had mild COVID-19 (a few samples of this study predate the infection). Cell type and time point are not known. The gene calls are TRBV7-9 and TRBJ1-6; unclear D gene. The sample was PBMCs or a T cell subset sorted from them (not recorded which). This CDR3 reads CASSLTGSYNSPLHF. The DNA for the CDR3 is TGTGCCAGCAGCTTAACGGGCTCCTATAATTCACCCCTCCACTTT.